The sequence of this T cell receptor beta chain was determined in a study of CD8 T cells in ankylosing spondylitis. TCRdb analysed the 5' RACE reads with MiXCR anew, one entry per CDR3 protein. This sample has about 340,000 distinct CDR3 sequences, with roughly 14% found just once. The CDR3 spans 13 residues. The V and J ends lost 7 bases and 5 bases respectively, with 14 bases between them. The germline CDR1 and CDR2 sequences are DFQATT and SNEGSKA (reference sequence). The sequenced sample was blood, either unsorted or a sorted T cell fraction (not recorded which). The receptor comes from a male donor with ankylosing spondylitis or in good health (not recorded which). This chain uses TRBV20-1 with TRBJ2-2, with a possible D match to TRBD2 (5 bases). CDR3: CSVPGGYTGELFF. CDR3 in DNA: TGCAGTGTCCCGGGCGGGTATACCGGGGAGCTGTTTTTT.